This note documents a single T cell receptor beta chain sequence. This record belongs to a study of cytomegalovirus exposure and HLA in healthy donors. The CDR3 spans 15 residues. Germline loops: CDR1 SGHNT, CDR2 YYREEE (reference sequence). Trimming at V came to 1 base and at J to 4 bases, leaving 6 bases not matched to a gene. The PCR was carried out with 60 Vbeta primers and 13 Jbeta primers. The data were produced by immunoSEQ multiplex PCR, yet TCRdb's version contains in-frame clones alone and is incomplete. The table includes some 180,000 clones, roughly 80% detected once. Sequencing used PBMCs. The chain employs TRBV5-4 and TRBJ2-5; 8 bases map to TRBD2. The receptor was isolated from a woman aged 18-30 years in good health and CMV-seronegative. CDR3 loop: CASSLSGGRPETQYF. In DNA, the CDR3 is TGTGCCAGCAGCTTGTCGGGCGGGAGGCCAGAGACCCAGTACTTC.